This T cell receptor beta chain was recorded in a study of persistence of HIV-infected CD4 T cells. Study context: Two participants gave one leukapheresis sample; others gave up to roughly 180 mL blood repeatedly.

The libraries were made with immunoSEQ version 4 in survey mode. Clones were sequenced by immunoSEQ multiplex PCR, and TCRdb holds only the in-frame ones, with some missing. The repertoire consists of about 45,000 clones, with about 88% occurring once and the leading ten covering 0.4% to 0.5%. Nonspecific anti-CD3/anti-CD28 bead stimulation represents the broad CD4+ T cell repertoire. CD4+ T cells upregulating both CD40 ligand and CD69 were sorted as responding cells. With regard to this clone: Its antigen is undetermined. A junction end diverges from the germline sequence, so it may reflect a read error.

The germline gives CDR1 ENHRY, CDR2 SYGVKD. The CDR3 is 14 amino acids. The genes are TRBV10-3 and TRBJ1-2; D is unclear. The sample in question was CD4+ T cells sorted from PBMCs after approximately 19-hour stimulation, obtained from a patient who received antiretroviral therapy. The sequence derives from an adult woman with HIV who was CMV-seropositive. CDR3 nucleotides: TGTGCCACCAGTGATTTTCAGGAATCCTATGGCTACACCTTC. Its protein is CATSDFQESYGYTF.